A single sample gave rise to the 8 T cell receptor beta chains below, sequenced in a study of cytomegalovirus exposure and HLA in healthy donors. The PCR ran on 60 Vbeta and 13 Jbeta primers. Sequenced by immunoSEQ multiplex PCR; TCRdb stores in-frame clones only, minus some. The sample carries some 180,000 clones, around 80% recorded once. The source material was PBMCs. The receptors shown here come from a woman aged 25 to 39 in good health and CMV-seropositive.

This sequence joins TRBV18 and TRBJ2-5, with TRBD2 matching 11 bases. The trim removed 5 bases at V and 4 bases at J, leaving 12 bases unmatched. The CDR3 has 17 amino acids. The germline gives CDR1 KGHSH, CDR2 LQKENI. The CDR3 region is CASSSDHALAGGETQYF. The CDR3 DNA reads TGTGCCAGCTCATCCGACCACGCCCTAGCGGGGGGAGAGACCCAGTACTTC.

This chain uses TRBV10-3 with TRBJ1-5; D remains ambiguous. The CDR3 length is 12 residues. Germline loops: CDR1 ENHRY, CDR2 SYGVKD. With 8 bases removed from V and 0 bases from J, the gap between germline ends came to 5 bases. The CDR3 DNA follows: TGTGCCATCGGAGTTAGCAATCAGCCCCAGCATTTT. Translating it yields CAIGVSNQPQHF.

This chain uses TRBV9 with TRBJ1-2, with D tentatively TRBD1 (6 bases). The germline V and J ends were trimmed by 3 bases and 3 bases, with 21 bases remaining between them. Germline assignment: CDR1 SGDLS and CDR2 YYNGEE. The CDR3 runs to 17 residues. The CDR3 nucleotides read TGTGCCAGCAGCGCCCAGTCTTATGGGGGCGGTTACTATGGCTACACCTTC. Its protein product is CASSAQSYGGGYYGYTF.

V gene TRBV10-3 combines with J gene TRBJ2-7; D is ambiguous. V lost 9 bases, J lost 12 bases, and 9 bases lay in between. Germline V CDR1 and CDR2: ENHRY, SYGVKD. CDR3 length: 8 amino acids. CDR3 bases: TGTGCCATTACACGCTGGTACTTC. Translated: CAITRWYF.

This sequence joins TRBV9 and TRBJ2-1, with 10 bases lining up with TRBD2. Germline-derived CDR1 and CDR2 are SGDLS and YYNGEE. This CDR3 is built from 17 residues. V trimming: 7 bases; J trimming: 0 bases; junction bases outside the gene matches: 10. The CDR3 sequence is CASGFDTSGDSYNEQFF. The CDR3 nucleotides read TGTGCCAGCGGGTTCGACACTAGCGGGGACTCCTACAATGAGCAGTTCTTC.

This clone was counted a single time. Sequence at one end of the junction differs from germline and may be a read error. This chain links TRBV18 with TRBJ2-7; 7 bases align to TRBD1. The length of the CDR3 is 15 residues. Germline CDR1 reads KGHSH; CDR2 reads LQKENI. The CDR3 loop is CASPPPGQSWNEQYF. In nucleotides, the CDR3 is TGTGCCAGCCCACCACCGGGACAGAGTTGGAACGAGCAGTACTTC.

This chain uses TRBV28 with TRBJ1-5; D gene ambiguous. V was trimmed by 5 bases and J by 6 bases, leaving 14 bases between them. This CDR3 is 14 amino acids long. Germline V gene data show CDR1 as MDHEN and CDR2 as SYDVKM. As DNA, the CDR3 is TGTGCCAGCAGTAAAGACGAGGTCGGTCAGCCCCAGCATTTT. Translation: CASSKDEVGQPQHF.

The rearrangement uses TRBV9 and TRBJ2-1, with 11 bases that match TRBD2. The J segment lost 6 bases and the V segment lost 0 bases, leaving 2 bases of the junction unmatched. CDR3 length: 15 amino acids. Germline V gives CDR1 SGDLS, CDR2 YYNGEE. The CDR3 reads CASSVVAGGSNEQFF. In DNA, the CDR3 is TGTGCCAGCAGCGTAGTAGCGGGGGGGTCCAATGAGCAGTTCTTC.